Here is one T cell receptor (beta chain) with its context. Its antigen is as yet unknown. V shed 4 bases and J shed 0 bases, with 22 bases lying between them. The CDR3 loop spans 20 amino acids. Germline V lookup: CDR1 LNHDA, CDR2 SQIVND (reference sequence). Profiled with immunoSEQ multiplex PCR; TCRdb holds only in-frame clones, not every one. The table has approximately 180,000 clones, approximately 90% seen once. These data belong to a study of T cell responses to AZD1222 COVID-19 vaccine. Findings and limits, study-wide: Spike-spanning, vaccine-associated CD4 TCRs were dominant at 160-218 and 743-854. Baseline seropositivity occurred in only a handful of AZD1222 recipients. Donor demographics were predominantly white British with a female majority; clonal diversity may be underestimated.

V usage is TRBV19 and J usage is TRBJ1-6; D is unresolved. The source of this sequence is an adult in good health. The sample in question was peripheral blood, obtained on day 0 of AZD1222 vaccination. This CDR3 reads CASSSSIGGTRSSYNSPLHF. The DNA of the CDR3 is TGTGCCAGTAGTAGTTCGATAGGAGGTACCCGAAGCTCCTATAATTCACCCCTCCACTTT.